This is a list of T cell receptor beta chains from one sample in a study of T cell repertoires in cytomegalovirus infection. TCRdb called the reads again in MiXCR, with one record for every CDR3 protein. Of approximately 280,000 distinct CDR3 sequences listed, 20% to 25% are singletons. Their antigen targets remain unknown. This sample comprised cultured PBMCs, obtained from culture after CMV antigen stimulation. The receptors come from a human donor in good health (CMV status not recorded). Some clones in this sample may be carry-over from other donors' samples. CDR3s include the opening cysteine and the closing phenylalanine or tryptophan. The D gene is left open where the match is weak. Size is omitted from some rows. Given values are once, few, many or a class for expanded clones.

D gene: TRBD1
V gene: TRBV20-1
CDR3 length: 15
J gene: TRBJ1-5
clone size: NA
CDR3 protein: CSALGQTYSNQPQHF
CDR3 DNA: TGCAGTGCTCTGGGACAGACTTATAGCAATCAGCCCCAGCATTTT

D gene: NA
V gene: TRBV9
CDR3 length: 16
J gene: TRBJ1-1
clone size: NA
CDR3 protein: CASSSNKDVGDTEAFF
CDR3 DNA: TGTGCCAGCAGCAGTAATAAAGACGTAGGGGACACTGAAGCTTTCTTT

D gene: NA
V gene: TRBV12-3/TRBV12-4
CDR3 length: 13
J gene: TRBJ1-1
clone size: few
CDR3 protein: CASNNPGHTEAFF
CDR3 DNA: TGTGCCAGCAACAACCCAGGGCACACTGAAGCTTTCTTT

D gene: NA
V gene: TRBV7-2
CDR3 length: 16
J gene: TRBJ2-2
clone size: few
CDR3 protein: CASSPIDQMNTGELFF
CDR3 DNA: TGTGCCAGCAGCCCCATTGACCAAATGAACACCGGGGAGCTGTTTTTT

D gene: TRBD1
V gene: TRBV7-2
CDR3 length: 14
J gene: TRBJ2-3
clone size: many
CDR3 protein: CASSLDRGLDTQYF
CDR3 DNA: TGTGCCAGCAGCTTGGACAGGGGGCTAGATACGCAGTATTTT

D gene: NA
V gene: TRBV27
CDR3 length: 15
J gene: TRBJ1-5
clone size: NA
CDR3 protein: CASSLMGGSNQPQHF
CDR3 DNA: TGTGCCAGCAGTTTGATGGGTGGGAGCAATCAGCCCCAGCATTTT

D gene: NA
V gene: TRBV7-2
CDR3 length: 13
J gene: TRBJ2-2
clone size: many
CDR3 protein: CASSLVSSGELFF
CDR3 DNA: TGTGCCAGCAGCTTAGTCAGTTCCGGGGAGCTGTTTTTT

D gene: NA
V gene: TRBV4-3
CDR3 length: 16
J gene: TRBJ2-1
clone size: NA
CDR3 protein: CASSQGGDSPGDEQFF
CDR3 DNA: TGCGCCAGCAGCCAAGGGGGGGACTCCCCGGGCGATGAGCAGTTCTTC

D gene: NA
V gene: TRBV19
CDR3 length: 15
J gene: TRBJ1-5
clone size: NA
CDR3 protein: CASSPTGGNGQPQHF
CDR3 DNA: TGTGCCAGTAGCCCTACGGGGGGGAACGGGCAGCCCCAGCATTTT

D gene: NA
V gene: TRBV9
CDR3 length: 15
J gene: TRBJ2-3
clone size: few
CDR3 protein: CASSVAGGRTDTQYF
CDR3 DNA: TGTGCCAGCAGCGTAGCCGGGGGTCGGACAGATACGCAGTATTTT

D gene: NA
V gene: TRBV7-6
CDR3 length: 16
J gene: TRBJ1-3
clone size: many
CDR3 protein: CASSLVGEGTGNTIYF
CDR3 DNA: TGTGCCAGCAGCTTAGTAGGGGAGGGGACTGGAAACACCATATATTTT

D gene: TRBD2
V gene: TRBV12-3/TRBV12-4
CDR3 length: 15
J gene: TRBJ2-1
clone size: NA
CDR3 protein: CASSLLAGVMVEQFF
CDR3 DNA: TGTGCCAGCAGTTTACTAGCGGGAGTAATGGTTGAGCAGTTCTTC

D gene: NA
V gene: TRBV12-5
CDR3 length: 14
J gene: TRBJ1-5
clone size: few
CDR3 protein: CASGQLVDDQPQHF
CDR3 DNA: TGTGCTAGTGGACAGCTCGTGGACGATCAGCCCCAGCATTTT

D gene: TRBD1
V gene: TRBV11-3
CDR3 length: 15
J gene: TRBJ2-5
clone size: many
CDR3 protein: CASSATGTGIETQYF
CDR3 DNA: TGTGCCAGCAGCGCGACGGGGACAGGTATAGAGACCCAGTACTTC

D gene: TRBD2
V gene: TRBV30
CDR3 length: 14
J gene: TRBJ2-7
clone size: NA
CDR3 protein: CACTTSGRMYEQYF
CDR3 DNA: TGTGCCTGTACGACTAGCGGGAGGATGTACGAGCAGTACTTC

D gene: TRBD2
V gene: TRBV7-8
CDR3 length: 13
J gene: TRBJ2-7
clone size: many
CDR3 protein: CASSYQSGNEQYF
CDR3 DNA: TGTGCCAGCAGCTACCAAAGCGGGAACGAGCAGTACTTC

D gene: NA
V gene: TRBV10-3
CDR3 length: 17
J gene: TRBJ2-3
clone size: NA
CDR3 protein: CAISDHPRQASTDTQYF
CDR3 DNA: TGTGCCATCAGTGACCACCCCCGACAGGCTAGCACAGATACGCAGTATTTT

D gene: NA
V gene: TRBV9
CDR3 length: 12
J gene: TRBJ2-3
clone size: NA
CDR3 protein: CASTGFTDTQYF
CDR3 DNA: TGTGCCAGCACAGGGTTCACAGATACGCAGTATTTT

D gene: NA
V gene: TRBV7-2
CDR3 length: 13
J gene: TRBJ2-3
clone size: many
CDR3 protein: CASSLERQDTQYF
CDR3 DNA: TGTGCCAGCAGCTTAGAACGACAGGACACGCAGTATTTT

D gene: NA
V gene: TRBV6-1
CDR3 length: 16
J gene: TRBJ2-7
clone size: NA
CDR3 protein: CASSEAVSGVRYEQYF
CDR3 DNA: TGTGCCAGCAGTGAAGCTGTGTCAGGGGTGAGATACGAGCAGTACTTC

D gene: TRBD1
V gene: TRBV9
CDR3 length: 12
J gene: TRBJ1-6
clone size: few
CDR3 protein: CASSGRDRALHF
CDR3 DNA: TGTGCCAGCAGCGGGCGGGACAGGGCCCTCCACTTT

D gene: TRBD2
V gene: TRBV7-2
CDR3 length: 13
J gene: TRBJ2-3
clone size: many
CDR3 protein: CASSPRGGDTQYF
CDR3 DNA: TGTGCCAGCAGCCCCCGGGGGGGAGATACGCAGTATTTT